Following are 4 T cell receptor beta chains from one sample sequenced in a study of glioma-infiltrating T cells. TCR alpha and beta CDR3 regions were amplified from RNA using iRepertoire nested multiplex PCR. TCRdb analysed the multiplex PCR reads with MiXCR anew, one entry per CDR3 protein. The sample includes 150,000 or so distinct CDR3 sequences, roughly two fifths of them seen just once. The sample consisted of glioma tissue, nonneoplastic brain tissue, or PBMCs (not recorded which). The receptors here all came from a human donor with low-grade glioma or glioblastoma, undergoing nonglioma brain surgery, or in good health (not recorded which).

The CDR3 nucleotides are TGTGCCAGTAGAAGGGAGGGACAGAGCACAGATACGCAGTATTTT. Translated: CASRREGQSTDTQYF. The chain joins TRBV19 to TRBJ2-3; the D gene could be TRBD1 or TRBD2 (7 bases each). Germline-derived CDR1 and CDR2 are LNHDA and SQIVND (reference sequence). The CDR3 extends over 15 amino acids. The ends were cut back, 6 bases at V and 0 bases at J, with 13 bases in the middle.

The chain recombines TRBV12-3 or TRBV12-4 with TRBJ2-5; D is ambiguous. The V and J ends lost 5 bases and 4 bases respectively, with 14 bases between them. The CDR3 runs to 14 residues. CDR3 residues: CASSGPPRRETQYF. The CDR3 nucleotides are TGTGCCAGCAGTGGTCCCCCACGACGAGAGACCCAGTACTTC.

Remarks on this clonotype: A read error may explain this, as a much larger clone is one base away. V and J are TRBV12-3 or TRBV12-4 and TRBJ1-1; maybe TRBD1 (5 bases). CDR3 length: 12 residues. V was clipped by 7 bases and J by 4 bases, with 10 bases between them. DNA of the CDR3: TGTGCCAGCACTGACAGAGTCACTGAAGCTTTCTTT. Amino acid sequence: CASTDRVTEAFF.

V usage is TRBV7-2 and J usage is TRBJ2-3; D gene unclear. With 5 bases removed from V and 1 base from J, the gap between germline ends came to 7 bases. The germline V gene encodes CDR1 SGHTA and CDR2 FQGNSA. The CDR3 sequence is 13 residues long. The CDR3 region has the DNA TGTGCCAGCAGCGTGGCAGGCACAGATACGCAGTATTTT. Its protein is CASSVAGTDTQYF.